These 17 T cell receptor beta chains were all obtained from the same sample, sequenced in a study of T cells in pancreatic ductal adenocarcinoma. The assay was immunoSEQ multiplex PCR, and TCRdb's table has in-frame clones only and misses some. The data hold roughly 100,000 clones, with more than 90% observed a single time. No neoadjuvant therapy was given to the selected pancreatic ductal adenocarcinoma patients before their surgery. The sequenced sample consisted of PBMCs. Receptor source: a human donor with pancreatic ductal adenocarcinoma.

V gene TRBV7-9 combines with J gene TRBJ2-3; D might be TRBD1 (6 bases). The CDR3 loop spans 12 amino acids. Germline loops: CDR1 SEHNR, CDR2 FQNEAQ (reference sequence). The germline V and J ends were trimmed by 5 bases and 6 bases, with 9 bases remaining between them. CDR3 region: CASSQQGDTQYF. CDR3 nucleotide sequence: TGTGCCAGCAGCCAGCAGGGGGATACGCAGTATTTT.

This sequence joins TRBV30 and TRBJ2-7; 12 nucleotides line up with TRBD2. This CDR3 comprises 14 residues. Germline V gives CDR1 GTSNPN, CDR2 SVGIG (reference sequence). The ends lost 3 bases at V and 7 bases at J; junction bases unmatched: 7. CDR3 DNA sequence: TGTGCCTGGAGGGCTAGCGGGAGGGCCGGTGAGCAGTACTTC. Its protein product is CAWRASGRAGEQYF. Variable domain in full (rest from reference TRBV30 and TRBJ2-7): SQTIHQWPATLVQPVGSPLSLECTVEGTSNPNLYWYRQAAGRGLQLLFYSVGIGQISSEVPQNLSASRPQDRQFILSSKKLLLSDSGFYLCAWRASGRAGEQYFGPGTRLTVT.

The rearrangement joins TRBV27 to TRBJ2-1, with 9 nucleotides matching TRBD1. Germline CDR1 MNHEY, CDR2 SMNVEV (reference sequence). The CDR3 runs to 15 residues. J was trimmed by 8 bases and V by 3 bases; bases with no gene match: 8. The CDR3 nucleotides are TGTGCCAGCAGTTTGTGGGGACAGGGTATGGATGAGCAGTTCTTC. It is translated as CASSLWGQGMDEQFF.

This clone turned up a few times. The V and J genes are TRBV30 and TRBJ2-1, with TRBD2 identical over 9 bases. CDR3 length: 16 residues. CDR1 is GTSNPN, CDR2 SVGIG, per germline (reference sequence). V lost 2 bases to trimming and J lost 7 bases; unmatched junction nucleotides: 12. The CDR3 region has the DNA TGTGCCTGGAGTTCCCCTATAGCGGGAGTTAGTAATGAGCAGTTCTTC. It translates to CAWSSPIAGVSNEQFF.

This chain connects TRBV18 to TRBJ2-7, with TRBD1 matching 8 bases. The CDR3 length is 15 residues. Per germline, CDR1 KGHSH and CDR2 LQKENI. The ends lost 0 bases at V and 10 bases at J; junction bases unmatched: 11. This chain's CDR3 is CASSPPGQVTRTQYF. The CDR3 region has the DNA TGTGCCAGCTCACCACCGGGACAGGTGACGAGAACCCAGTACTTC.

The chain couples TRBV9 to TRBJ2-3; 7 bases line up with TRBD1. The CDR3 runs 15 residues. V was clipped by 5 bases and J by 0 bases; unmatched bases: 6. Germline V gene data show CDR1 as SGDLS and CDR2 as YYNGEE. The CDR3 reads CASRAGQASTDTQYF. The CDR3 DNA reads TGTGCCAGCAGAGCAGGACAGGCTAGCACAGATACGCAGTATTTT.

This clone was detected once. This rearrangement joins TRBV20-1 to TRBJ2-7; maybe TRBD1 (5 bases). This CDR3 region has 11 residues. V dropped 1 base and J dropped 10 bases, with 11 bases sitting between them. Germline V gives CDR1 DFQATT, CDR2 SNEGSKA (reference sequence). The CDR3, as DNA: TGCAGTGCTAGAGGGGGCCCCCTACAGTACTTC. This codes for CSARGGPLQYF.

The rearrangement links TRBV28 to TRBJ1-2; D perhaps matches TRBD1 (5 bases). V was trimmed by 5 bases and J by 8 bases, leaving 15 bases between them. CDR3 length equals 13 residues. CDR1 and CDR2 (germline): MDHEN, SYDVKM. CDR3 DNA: TGTGCCAGCAGTCAACGCAGGGATGACGGCTACACCTTC. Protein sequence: CASSQRRDDGYTF.

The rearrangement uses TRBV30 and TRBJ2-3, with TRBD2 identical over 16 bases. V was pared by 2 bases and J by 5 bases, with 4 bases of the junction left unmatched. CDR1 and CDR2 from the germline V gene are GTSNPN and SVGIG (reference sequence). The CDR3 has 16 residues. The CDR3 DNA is TGTGCCTGGAGTAAGGGACTAGCGGGAGGGGTAGATACGCAGTATTTT. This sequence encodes CAWSKGLAGGVDTQYF.

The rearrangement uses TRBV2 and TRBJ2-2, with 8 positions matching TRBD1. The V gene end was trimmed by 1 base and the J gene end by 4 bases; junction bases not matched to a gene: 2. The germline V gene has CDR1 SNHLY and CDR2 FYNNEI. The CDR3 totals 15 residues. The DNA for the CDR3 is TGTGCCAGCAGTGAAGGACAGGGGAGCACCGGGGAGCTGTTTTTT. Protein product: CASSEGQGSTGELFF.

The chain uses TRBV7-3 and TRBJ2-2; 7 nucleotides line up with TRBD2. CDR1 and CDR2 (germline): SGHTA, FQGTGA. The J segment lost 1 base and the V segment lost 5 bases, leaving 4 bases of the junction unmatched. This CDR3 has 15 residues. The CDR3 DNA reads TGTGCCAGCAGCCAAACGGGGGGGAACACCGGGGAGCTGTTTTTT. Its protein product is CASSQTGGNTGELFF.

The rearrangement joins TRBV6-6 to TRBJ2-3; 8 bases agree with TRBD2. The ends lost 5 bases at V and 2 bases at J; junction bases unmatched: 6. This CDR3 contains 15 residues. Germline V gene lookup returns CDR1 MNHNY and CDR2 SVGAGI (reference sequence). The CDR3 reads CASSNLAGTTDTQYF. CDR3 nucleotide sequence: TGTGCCAGCAGTAACCTAGCGGGCACCACAGATACGCAGTATTTT.

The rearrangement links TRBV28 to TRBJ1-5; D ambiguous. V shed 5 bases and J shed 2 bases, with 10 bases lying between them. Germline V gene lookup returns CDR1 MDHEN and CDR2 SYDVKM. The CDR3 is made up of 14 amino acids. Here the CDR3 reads CASSPSAGNQPQHF. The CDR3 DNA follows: TGTGCCAGCAGTCCCAGTGCGGGCAATCAGCCCCAGCATTTT.

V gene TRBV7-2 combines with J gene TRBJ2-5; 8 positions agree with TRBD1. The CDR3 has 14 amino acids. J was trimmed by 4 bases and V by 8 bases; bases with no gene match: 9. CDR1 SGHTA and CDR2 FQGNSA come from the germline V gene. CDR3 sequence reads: CASGPRQGRETQYF. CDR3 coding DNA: TGTGCCAGCGGACCAAGACAGGGGCGAGAGACCCAGTACTTC. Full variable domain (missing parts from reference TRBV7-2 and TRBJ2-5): GAGVSQSPSNKVTEKGKDVELRCDPISGHTALYWYRQSLGQGLEFLIYFQGNSAPDKSGLPSDRFSAERTGGSVSTLTIQRTQQEDSAVYLCASGPRQGRETQYFGPGTRLLVL.

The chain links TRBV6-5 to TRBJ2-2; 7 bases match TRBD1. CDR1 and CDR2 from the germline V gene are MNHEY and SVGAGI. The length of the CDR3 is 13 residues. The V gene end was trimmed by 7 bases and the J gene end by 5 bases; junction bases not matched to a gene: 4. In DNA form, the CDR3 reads TGTGCCAGCACCGAACAGGGGACCGGGGAGCTGTTTTTT. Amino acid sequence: CASTEQGTGELFF.

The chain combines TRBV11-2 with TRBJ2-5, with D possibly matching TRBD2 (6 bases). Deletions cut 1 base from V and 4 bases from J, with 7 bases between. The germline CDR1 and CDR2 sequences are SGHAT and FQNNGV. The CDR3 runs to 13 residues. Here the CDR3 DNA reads TGTGCCAGCAGCTTAGTGGGGGGAGAGACCCAGTACTTC. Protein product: CASSLVGGETQYF.

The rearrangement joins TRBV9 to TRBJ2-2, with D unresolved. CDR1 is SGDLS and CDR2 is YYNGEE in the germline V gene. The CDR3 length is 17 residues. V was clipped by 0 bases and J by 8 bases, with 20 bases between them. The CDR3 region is CASSVDGSGTLRGELFF. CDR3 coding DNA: TGTGCCAGCAGCGTAGATGGATCGGGTACTCTAAGAGGGGAGCTGTTTTTT.